This T cell receptor beta chain was observed in a study of cytomegalovirus exposure and HLA in healthy donors. At the level of the study: There were 70 million to 95 million unique TCRs (from HLA-typed donors) in an early data release.

About this clone itself: Its antigen is still unknown.

The CDR3 extends over 12 amino acids. With 5 bases removed from V and 3 bases from J, the gap between germline ends came to 7 bases. Germline V lookup: CDR1 SGHRS, CDR2 YFSETQ. The primer mix had 60 Vbeta and 13 Jbeta primers. Profiled with immunoSEQ multiplex PCR; TCRdb holds only in-frame clones, not every one. The data hold 180,000 or so clones, with roughly 83% observed a single time. Findings and limits, study-wide: Donors belonging to an Asian-associated ancestry cluster reportedly showed fewer N-insertions in productive TCRs than the roughly 700-donor mean, according to what a later analysis found. TCR beta sequences reportedly predicted the HLA-A and HLA-B alleles of most subjects accurately. Researchers counted roughly 160 TCR beta chains as cytomegalovirus-associated.

The sequenced sample was PBMCs. The chain combines TRBV5-1 with TRBJ2-3; tentatively, D is TRBD2 (5 bases). This sequence was found in a woman in her fifties or sixties in good health and CMV-seronegative. The CDR3 spells CASSPGTDTQYF. CDR3 nucleotides: TGCGCCAGCAGTCCGGGGACAGATACGCAGTATTTT.